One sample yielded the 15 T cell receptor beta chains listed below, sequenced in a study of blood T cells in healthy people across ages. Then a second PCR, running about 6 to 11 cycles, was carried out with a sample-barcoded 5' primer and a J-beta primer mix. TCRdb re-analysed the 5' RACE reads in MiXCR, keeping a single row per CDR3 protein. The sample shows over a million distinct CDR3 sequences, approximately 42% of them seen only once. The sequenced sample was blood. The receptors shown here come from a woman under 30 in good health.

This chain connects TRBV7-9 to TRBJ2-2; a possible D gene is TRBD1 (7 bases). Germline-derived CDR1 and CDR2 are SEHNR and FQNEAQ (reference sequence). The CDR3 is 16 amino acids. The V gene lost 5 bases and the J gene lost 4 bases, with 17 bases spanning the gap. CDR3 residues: CASSPPAGGGTGELFF. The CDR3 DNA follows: TGTGCCAGCAGCCCCCCGGCAGGGGGAGGCACCGGGGAGCTGTTTTTT.

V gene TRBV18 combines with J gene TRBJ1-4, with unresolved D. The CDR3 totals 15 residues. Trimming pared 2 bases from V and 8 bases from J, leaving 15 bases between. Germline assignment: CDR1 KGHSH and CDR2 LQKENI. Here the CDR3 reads CASSPATLLGEKLFF. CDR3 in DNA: TGTGCCAGCTCACCAGCGACCCTTTTAGGGGAAAAACTGTTTTTT.

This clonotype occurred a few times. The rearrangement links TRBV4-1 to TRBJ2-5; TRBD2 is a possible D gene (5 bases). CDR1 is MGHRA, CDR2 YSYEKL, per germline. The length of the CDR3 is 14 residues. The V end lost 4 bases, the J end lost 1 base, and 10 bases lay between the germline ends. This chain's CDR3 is CASSRGLGQETQYF. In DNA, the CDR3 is TGCGCCAGCAGCCGTGGACTCGGCCAAGAGACCCAGTACTTC.

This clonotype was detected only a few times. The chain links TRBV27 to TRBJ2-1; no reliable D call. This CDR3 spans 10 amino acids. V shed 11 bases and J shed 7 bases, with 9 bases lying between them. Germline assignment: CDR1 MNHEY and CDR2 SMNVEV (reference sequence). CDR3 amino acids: CAHSRNEQFF. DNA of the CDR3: TGTGCCCATAGCAGGAATGAGCAGTTCTTC.

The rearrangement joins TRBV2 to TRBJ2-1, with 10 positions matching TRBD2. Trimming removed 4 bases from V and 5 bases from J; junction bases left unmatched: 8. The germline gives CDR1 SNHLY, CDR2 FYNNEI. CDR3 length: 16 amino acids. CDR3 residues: CASSVRLAGNDNEQFF. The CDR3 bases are TGTGCCAGCAGTGTAAGACTAGCGGGCAACGACAATGAGCAGTTCTTC.

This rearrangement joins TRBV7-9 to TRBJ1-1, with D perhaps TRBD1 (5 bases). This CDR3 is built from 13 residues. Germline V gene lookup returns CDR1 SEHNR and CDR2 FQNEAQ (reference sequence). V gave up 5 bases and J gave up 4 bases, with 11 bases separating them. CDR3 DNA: TGTGCCAGCAGCCCTCCGGGGGTCACTGAAGCTTTCTTT. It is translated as CASSPPGVTEAFF.

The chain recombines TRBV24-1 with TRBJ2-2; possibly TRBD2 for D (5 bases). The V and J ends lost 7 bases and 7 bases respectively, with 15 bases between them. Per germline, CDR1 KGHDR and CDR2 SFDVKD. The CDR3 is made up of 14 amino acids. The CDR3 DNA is TGTGCCACCAGCCGGACGGGCGGGTTCGGGGAGCTGTTTTTT. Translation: CATSRTGGFGELFF.

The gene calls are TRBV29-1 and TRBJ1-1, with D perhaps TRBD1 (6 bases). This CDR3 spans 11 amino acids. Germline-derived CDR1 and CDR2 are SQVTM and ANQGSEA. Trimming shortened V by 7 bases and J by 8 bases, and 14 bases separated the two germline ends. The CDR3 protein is CSGGITGEAFF. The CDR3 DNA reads TGCAGCGGTGGGATTACAGGGGAAGCTTTCTTT.

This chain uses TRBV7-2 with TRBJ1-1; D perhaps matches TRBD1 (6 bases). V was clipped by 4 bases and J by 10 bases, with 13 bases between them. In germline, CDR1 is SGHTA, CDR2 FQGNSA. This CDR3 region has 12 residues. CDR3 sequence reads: CASSSRQVRAFF. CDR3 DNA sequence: TGTGCCAGCAGCTCAAGACAGGTTCGAGCTTTCTTT.

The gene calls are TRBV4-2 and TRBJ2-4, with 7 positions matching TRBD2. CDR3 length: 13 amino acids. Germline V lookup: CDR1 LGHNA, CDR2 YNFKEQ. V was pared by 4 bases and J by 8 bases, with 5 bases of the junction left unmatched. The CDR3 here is CASSRDYGDIQYF. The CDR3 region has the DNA TGTGCCAGCAGCCGGGACTATGGGGACATTCAGTACTTC.

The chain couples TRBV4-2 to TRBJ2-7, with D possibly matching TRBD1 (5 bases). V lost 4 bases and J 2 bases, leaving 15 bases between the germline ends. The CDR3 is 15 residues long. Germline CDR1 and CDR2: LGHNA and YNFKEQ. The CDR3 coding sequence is TGTGCCAGCAGCCCAGGTCCGACAGAACCCTACGAGCAGTACTTC. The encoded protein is CASSPGPTEPYEQYF.

The CDR3 DNA reads TGTGCCAGCAGCCAATTTCAGTACTATGGCTACACCTTC. Protein product: CASSQFQYYGYTF. The rearrangement joins TRBV16 to TRBJ1-2; D remains ambiguous. CDR1 and CDR2 (germline): KGHSY, FQNENV. The CDR3 loop spans 13 amino acids. The V end lost 1 base, the J end lost 3 bases, and 6 bases lay between the germline ends. The variable domain in full, with the rest retrieved from reference TRBV16 and TRBJ1-2, is GEEVAQTPKHLVRGEGQKAKLYCAPIKGHSYVFWYQQVLKNEFKFLISFQNENVFDETGMPKERFSAKCLPNSPCSLEIQATKLEDSAVYFCASSQFQYYGYTFGSGTRLTVV.

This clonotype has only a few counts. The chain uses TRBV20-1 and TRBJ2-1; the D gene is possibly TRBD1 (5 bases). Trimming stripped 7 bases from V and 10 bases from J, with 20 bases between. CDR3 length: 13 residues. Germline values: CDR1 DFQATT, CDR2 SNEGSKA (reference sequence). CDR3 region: CSGRRQGLREQFF. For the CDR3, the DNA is TGCAGTGGTAGGCGGCAGGGCCTCCGAGAGCAGTTCTTC.

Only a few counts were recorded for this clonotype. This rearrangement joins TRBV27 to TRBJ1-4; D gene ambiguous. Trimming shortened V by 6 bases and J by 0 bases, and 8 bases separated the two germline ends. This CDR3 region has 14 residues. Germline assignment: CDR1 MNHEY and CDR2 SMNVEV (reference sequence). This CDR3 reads CASRKYATNEKLFF. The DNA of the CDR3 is TGTGCCAGCAGAAAGTATGCAACTAATGAAAAACTGTTTTTT.

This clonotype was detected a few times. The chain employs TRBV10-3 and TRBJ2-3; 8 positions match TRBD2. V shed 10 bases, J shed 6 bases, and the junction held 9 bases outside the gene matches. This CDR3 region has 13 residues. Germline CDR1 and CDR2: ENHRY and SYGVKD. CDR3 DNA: TGTGCCACCGAGCGGGAGCTTTACGATACGCAGTATTTT. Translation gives CATERELYDTQYF.